Here is one T cell receptor (beta chain) with its context. This entry comes from a study of blood T cell repertoires in COVID-19. Study information: Samples representing acute and convalescent COVID-19 were sourced from the United States, Italy and Spain. T cells, B-cell-depleted T cells, or PBMCs supplied cDNA or gDNA.

Seattle patients were enrolled during active infection and followed longitudinally. Methods used by the authors: How many nucleated cells were present was estimated from reference gene primer amplification. Libraries were prepared by immunoSEQ multiplex PCR; TCRdb keeps only in-frame clonotypes and omits some of them. Clone size and the V and J calls come from that table; the DNA yielded D and trimming. Of under 300,000 clones in the sample, 85% to 90% were seen once. The CDR3 loop spans 14 amino acids. From germline, CDR1 is SGHAT and CDR2 FQNNGV. Losses at the gene ends were 1 base for V and 6 bases for J; bases not matched to a gene: 2.

This sequence was found in a woman in her sixties with COVID-19, enrolled during active disease. The chain uses TRBV11-2 and TRBJ1-5, with TRBD1 matching 8 bases. The sample was peripheral blood. CDR3 residues: CASSLGTGIQPQHF. As DNA, the CDR3 is TGTGCCAGCAGCTTAGGGACAGGGATTCAGCCCCAGCATTTT.